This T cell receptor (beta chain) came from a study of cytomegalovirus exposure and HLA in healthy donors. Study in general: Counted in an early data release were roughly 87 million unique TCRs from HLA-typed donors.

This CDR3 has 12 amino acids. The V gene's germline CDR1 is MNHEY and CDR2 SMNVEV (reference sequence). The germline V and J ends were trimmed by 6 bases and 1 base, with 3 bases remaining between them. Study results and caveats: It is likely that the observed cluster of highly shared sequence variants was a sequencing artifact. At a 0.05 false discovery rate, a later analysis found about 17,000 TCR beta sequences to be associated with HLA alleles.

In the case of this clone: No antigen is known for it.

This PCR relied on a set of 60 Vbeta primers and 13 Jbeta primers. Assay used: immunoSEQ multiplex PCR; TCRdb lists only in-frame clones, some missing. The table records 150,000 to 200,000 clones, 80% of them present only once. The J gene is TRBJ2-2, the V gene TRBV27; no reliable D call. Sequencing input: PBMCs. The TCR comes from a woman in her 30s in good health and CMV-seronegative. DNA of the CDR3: TGTGCCAGCAGCGGGAACACCGGGGAGCTGTTTTTT. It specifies CASSGNTGELFF.